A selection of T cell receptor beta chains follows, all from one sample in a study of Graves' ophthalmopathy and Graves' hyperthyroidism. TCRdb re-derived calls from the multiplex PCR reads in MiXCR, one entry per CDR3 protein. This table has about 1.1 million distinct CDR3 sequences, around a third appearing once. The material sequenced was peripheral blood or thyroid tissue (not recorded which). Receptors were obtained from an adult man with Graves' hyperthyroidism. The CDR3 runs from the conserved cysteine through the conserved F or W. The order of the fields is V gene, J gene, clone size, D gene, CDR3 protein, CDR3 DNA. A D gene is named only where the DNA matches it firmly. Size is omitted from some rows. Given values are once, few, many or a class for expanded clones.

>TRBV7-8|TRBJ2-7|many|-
CASSPHVGKGNF
-
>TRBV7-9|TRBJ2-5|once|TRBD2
CASSPQAGTSGGTQYF
TGTGCCAGCAGCCCCCAGGCAGGGACTAGCGGTGGGACCCAGTACTTC
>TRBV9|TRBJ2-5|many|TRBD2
CASSVGGAGGGETQYF
TGTGCCAGCAGCGTCGGAGGAGCGGGGGGTGGAGAGACCCAGTACTTC
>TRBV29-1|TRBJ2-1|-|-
CSTRTGWEQFF
TGCAGCACCCGGACGGGCTGGGAGCAGTTCTTC
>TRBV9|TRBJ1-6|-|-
CASVKGAYNSPLHF
TGTGCCAGCGTCAAGGGGGCCTATAATTCACCCCTCCACTTT
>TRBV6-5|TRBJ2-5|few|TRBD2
CTSSPAPGTTQETQYF
TGTACCAGCAGCCCCGCGCCCGGGACTACACAAGAGACCCAGTACTTC
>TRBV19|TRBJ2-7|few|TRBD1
CASSPKDRGLYEQYF
TGTGCCAGTAGTCCGAAGGACAGGGGATTGTACGAGCAGTACTTC
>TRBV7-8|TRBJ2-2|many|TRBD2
CASKSGTSGYSGELFF
TGTGCCAGCAAGTCCGGGACTAGCGGTTATAGCGGGGAGCTGTTTTTT
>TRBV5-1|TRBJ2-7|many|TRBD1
CASSSPGQGVREQYF
TGCGCCAGCAGCTCGCCGGGACAGGGGGTCCGCGAGCAGTACTTC
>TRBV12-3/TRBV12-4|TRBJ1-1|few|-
CASSPHFGRNTEAFF
TGTGCCAGCAGCCCCCACTTTGGCAGGAACACTGAAGCTTTCTTT
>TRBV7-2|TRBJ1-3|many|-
CASSKQNSGNTIYF
TGTGCCAGCAGCAAACAAAACTCTGGAAACACCATATATTTT
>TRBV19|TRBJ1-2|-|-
CASSIAGYGNYGYTF
TGTGCCAGTAGTATCGCAGGATATGGGAACTATGGCTACACCTTC
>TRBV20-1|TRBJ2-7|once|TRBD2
CSAMALAGPQEQYF
TGCAGTGCTATGGCGTTAGCGGGACCCCAAGAGCAGTACTTC
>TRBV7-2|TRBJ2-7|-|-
CASSLGRQVYEQYF
TGTGCCAGCAGCTTAGGTAGACAGGTTTACGAGCAGTACTTC
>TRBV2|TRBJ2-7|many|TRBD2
CAGASGPSYEQYF
TGTGCCGGAGCTAGCGGCCCCTCCTACGAGCAGTACTTC
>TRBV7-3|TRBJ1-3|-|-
CASSQDPRENTIYF
TGCGCCAGCAGCCAAGACCCTCGGGAGAACACCATATATTTT
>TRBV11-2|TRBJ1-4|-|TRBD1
CASSPGQGGKLFF
TGTGCCAGCAGCCCGGGACAGGGGGGGAAACTGTTTTTT
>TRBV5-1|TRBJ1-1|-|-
CASSPGSRTTEAFF
TGCGCCAGCAGCCCGGGGTCCCGAACTACTGAAGCTTTCTTT
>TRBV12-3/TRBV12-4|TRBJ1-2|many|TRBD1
CASTRDRGRTPNGYTF
TGTGCCAGCACAAGGGACAGGGGGCGAACTCCGAATGGCTACACCTTC
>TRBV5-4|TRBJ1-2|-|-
CASSQDTSGYTF
TGTGCCAGCAGCCAAGACACTAGTGGCTACACCTTC
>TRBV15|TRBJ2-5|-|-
CATSSEGRGTKQETQYF
TGTGCCACCAGCAGTGAGGGTCGGGGCACAAAACAAGAGACCCAGTACTTC
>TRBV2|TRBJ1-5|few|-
CASDRGSAYNQPQHF
TGTGCCAGCGACCGTGGTTCAGCATACAATCAGCCCCAGCATTTT
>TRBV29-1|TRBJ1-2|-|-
CSVGGGLSGYTF
TGCAGCGTTGGGGGAGGGCTCAGTGGCTACACCTTC
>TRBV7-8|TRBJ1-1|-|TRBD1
CASSYVGTVNTEAFF
TGTGCCAGCAGTTACGTTGGGACAGTGAACACTGAAGCTTTCTTT
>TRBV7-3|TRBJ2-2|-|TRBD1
CASSPKAGQGTGELFF
TGTGCCAGCAGCCCGAAAGCGGGACAGGGTACCGGGGAGCTGTTTTTT
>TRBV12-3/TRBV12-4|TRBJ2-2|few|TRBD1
CASSSQGARTGELFF
TGTGCCAGCAGTTCGCAGGGGGCGCGCACCGGGGAGCTGTTTTTT
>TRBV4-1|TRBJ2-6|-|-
CASSPSGTRALGANVLTF
TGCGCCAGCAGCCCGTCCGGGACAAGGGCTTTAGGGGCCAACGTCCTGACTTTC
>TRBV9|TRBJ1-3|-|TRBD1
CASSVTGTGYGTIYF
TGTGCCAGCAGCGTAACCGGGACAGGGTATGGCACCATATATTTT
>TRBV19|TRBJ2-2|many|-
CASTSAEGWRDGELFF
TGTGCCAGTACCTCCGCTGAGGGGTGGAGGGACGGGGAGCTGTTTTTT
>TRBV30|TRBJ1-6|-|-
CAWMARPGRNSPLHF
TGTGCCTGGATGGCCAGGCCGGGACGGAATTCACCCCTCCACTTT
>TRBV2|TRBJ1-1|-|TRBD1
CASRMDRTGRAEAFF
TGTGCCAGCAGGATGGACCGGACAGGGAGGGCTGAAGCTTTCTTT
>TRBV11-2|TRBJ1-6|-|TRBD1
CASSTGQGLGSPLHF
TGTGCCAGCAGTACGGGACAGGGGCTGGGTTCACCCCTCCACTTT
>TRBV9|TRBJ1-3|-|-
CASSGRYRDTRLDF
TGTGCCAGCAGCGGGCGATACCGGGACACCAGATTGGATTTT
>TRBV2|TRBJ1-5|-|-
CASSPRGVGSNQPQHF
TGTGCCAGCAGTCCCCGGGGAGTAGGTAGCAATCAGCCCCAGCATTTT
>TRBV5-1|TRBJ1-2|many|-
CASSLEWGFYGYTF
TGCGCCAGCAGCTTGGAATGGGGTTTTTATGGCTACACCTTC
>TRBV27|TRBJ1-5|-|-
CASSSQAASNQPQHF
TGTGCCAGCAGTTCCCAGGCGGCCAGCAATCAGCCCCAGCATTTT
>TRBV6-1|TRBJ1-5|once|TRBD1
CATGQGRQPQHF
TGTGCCACGGGACAGGGGCGTCAGCCCCAGCATTTT
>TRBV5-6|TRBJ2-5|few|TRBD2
CASSLASGGIQETQYF
TGTGCCAGCAGCTTGGCTAGCGGGGGCATCCAAGAGACCCAGTACTTC
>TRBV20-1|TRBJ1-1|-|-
CSATKRNRATEAFF
TGCAGTGCCACAAAGAGAAACAGGGCCACTGAAGCTTTCTTT
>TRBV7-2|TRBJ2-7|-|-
CASSLGGGAASEQYF
TGTGCCAGCAGCTTAGGGGGCGGGGCGGCCTCCGAGCAGTACTTC
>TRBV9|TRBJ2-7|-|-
CASSVDEGRNEQYF
TGTGCCAGCAGCGTAGATGAGGGGCGGAACGAGCAGTACTTC
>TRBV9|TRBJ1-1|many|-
CASSVVGADRTEAFF
TGTGCCAGCAGCGTAGTGGGGGCGGATCGGACTGAAGCTTTCTTT
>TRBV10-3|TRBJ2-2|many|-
CAISPGSANTGELFF
TGTGCCATCAGTCCCGGGAGCGCGAACACCGGGGAGCTGTTTTTT
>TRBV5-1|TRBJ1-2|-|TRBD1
CASSLGGQENGYTF
TGCGCCAGCAGCTTGGGGGGACAGGAGAATGGCTACACCTTC
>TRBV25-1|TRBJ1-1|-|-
CASLINYPDLNTEAFF
TGTGCCAGCTTGATCAATTATCCAGACTTGAACACTGAAGCTTTCTTT
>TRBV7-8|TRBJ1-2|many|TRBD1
CASSQGTGLSGYYGYTF
TGTGCCAGCAGCCAAGGGACAGGGCTAAGTGGTTACTATGGCTACACCTTC
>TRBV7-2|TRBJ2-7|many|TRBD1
CASSLHRGDSYEQYF
TGTGCCAGCAGCCTCCACAGGGGGGACTCCTACGAGCAGTACTTC
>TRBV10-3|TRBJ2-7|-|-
CAISEPPRDGYEQYF
TGTGCCATCAGTGAGCCACCTAGGGATGGCTACGAGCAGTACTTC
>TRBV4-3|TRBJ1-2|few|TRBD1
CASSHASRGLDGYTF
TGCGCCAGCAGCCACGCAAGCAGGGGGCTTGATGGCTACACCTTC